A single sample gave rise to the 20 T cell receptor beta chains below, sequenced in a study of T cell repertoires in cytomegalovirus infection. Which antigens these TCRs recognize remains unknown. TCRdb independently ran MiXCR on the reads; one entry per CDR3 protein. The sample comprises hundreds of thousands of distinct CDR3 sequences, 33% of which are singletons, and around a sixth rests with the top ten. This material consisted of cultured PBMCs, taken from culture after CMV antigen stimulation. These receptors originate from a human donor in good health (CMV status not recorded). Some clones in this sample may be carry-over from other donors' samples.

CDR3 in amino acids: CASKEGATDTQYF. CDR3 DNA sequence: TGTGCCTCTAAAGAAGGGGCCACAGATACGCAGTATTTT. This rearrangement joins TRBV30 to TRBJ2-3; tentative D call: TRBD1 (5 bases). Trimming took 7 bases from V and 2 from J, leaving 13 bases between them. CDR3 length: 13 amino acids. Germline CDR1 GTSNPN, CDR2 SVGIG (reference sequence).

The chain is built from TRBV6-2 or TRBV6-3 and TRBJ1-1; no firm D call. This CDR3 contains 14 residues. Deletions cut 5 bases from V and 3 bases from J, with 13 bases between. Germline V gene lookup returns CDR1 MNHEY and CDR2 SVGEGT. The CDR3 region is CASSAYGGDTEAFF. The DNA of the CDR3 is TGTGCCAGCAGTGCATATGGCGGGGACACTGAAGCTTTCTTT.

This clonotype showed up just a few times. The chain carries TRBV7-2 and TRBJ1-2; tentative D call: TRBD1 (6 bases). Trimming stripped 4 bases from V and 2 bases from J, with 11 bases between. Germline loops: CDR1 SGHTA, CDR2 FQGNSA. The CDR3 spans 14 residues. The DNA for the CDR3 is TGTGCCAGCAGCTACCCCGGACAGAACTATGGCTACACCTTC. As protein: CASSYPGQNYGYTF.

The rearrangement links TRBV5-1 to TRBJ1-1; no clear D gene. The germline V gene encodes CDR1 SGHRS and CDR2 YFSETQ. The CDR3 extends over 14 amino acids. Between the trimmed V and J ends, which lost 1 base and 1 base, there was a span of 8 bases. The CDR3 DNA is TGCGCCAGCAGCTTGTCGGCGGCGAACACTGAAGCTTTCTTT. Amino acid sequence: CASSLSAANTEAFF.

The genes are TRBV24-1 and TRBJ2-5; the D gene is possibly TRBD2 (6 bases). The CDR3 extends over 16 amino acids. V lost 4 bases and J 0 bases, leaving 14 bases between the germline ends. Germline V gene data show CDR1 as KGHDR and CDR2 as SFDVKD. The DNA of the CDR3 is TGTGCCACCAGTGACCGCTCCGGGGGAAACCAAGAGACCCAGTACTTC. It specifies CATSDRSGGNQETQYF.

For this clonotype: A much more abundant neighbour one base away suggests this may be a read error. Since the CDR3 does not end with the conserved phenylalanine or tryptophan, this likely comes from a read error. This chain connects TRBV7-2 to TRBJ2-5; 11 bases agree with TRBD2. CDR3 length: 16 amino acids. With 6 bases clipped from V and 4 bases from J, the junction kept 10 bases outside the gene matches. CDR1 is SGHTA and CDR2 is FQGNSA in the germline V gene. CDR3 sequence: CASSSVSGRAGETQYS. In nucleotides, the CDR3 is TGTGCCAGCAGTTCCGTTAGCGGGAGGGCCGGAGAGACCCAGTACTCC.

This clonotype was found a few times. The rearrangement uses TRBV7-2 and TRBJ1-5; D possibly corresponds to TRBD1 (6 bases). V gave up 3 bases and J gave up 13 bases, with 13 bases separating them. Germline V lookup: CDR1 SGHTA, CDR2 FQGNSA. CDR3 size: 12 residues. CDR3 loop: CASSFPQGLQHF. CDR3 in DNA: TGTGCCAGCAGCTTCCCACAGGGACTTCAGCATTTT.

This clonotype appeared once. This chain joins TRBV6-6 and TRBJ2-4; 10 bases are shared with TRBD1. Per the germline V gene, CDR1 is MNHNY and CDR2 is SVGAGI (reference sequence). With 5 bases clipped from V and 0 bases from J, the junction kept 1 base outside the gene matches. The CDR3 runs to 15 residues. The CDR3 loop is CASSDRGPAKNIQYF. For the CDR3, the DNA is TGTGCCAGCAGTGACAGGGGGCCAGCCAAAAACATTCAGTACTTC.

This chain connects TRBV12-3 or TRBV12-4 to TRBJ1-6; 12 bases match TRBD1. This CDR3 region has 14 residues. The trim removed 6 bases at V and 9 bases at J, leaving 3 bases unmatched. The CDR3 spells CASRGTGGSSPLHF. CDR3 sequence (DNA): TGTGCCAGCAGAGGGACAGGGGGCTCTTCACCCCTCCACTTT.

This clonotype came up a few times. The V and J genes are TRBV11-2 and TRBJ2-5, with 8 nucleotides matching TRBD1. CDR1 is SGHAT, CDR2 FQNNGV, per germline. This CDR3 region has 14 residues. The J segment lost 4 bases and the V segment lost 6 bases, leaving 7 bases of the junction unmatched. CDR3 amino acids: CASRRDRGGETQYF. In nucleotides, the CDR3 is TGTGCCAGCAGACGTGACAGGGGCGGAGAGACCCAGTACTTC.

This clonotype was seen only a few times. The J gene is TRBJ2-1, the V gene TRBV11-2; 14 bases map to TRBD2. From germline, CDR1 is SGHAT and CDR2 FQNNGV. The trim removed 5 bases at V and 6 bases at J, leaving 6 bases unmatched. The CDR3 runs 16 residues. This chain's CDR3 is CASSARLAGGANEQFF. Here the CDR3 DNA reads TGTGCCAGCAGCGCCCGACTAGCGGGAGGGGCCAATGAGCAGTTCTTC.

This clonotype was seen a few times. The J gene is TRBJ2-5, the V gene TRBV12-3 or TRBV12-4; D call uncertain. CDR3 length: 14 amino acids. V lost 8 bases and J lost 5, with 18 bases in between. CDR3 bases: TGTGCCAGCTCCGTTATGGGATATGTGGAGACCCAGTACTTC. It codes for CASSVMGYVETQYF.

CDR3 in amino acids: CSARSPGWADSYNEQFF. In DNA form, the CDR3 reads TGCAGTGCTAGAAGCCCGGGGTGGGCTGACTCCTACAATGAGCAGTTCTTC. This chain joins TRBV20-1 and TRBJ2-1, with a tentative D call TRBD2 (5 bases). Germline loops: CDR1 DFQATT, CDR2 SNEGSKA (reference sequence). The V end lost 2 bases, the J end lost 0 bases, and 17 bases lay between the germline ends. The CDR3 spans 17 residues.

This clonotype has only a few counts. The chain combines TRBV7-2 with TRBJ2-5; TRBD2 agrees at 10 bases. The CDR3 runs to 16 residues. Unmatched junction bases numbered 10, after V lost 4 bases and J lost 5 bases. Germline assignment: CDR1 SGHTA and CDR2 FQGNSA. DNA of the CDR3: TGTGCCAGCAGCTCCCGAGGTAGCGGGAGGTTGGAGACCCAGTACTTC. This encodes CASSSRGSGRLETQYF.

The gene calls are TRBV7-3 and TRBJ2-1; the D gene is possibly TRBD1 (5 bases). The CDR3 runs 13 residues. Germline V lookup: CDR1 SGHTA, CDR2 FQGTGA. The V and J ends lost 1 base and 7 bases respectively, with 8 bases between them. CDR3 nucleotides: TGTGCCAGCAGCTTAAATGGGGCTAATGAGCAGTTCTTC. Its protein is CASSLNGANEQFF.

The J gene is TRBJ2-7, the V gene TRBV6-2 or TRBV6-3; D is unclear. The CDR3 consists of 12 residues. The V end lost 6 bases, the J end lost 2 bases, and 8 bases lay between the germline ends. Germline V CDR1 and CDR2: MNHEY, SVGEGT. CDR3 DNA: TGTGCCAGCAGCTCAGAGACCTACGAGCAGTACGTC. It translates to CASSSETYEQYV.

The CDR3, as DNA: TGTGCCAGCAGTTTATGGGGCAGCACAGAAGCTTTCTTT. Its protein product is CASSLWGSTEAFF. This chain links TRBV27 with TRBJ1-1; tentative D call: TRBD1 (5 bases). V was trimmed by 1 base and J by 8 bases, leaving 11 bases between them. CDR1 MNHEY and CDR2 SMNVEV come from the germline V gene (reference sequence). There are 13 residues in the CDR3.

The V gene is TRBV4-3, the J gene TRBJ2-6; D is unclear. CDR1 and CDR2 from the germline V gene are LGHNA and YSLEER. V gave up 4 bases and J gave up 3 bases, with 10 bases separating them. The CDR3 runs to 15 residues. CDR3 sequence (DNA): TGCGCCAGCAGCCGCTCTATGAGTGGGGCCAACGTCCTGACTTTC. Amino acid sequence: CASSRSMSGANVLTF.

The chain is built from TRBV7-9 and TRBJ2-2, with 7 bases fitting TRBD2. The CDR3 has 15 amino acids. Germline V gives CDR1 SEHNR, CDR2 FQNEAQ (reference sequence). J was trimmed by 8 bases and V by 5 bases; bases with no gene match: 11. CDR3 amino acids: CASSAWTSRMGELFF. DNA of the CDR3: TGTGCCAGCAGCGCCTGGACTAGTAGGATGGGGGAGCTGTTTTTT.

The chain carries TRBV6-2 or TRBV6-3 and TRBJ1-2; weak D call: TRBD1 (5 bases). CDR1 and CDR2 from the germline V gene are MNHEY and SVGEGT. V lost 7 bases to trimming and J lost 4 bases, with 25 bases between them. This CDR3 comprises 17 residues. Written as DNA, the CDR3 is TGTGCCAGCAATCGATCGGGGCAGACGGCACGCTCCTATGGCTACACCTTC. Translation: CASNRSGQTARSYGYTF.